This T cell receptor (beta chain) was captured in a study of T cell responses to AZD1222 COVID-19 vaccine. Sequenced by immunoSEQ multiplex PCR; TCRdb stores in-frame clones only, minus some. The sample holds more than 100,000 clones, around 92% seen once. This material consisted of peripheral blood, taken on day 0 of AZD1222 vaccination. This receptor was obtained from an adult in good health.

The CDR3 loop reads CAISVGGSSNEQFF. For the CDR3, the DNA is TGTGCCATCAGTGTCGGGGGCTCGAGCAATGAGCAGTTCTTC. The chain is built from TRBV10-3 and TRBJ2-1, with D perhaps TRBD1 or TRBD2 (6 bases each). The V and J ends lost 4 bases and 6 bases respectively, with 13 bases between them. This CDR3 is built from 14 residues. The germline V gene encodes CDR1 ENHRY and CDR2 SYGVKD.